This T cell receptor beta chain emerged from a study of graft-versus-host responses after intestinal transplantation. Study-wide context: The recipients all started with anti-thymocyte globulin induction and then took tacrolimus and steroids for 3 to 4 years. Study-wide results and limits: GvH clones surfaced in recipient marrow, some emerging earlier in ileum or blood. Those patients showing graft-donor T cell macrochimerism displayed high graft-versus-host to host-versus-graft clonal ratios in allografts.

Using immunoSEQ multiplex PCR, the repertoire was profiled, and TCRdb retains in-frame clones only, with some absent. The data contain 84,000 or so clones, around 87% of them seen just once; the ten biggest clones take up 8%. Regarding this clone: What it binds is not known.

This CDR3 is built from 12 residues. V was trimmed by 6 bases and J by 6 bases, leaving 12 bases between them. Germline V gene sequence: CDR1 MNHEY, CDR2 SMNVEV (reference sequence). The rearrangement uses TRBV27 and TRBJ2-7; weak D call: TRBD1 (6 bases). The sequenced sample was unstimulated CD8+ T cells sorted from spleen or lymph node cells, obtained before transplant. The receptor's source is a human donor who was the organ donor for an intestinal transplant. CDR3 protein: CASSGTGPEQYF. In DNA, the CDR3 is TGTGCCAGCAGCGGAACAGGGCCCGAGCAGTACTTC.